This TCR beta chain was captured in a study of blood T cells in healthy people across ages (dated by TCRdb to the mid-2010s). Background for the entire study: In model experiments, template switching captured about one uniquely barcoded TCR beta cDNA molecule for every two T cells. Donors were grouped into four age groups: young (average roughly 15 years), middle-aged (39), aged (around 60) and long-lived (approximately 82). Age-related changes in TCR beta repertoire diversity were measured in the study by deep sequencing normalized with unique cDNA molecular identifiers. Using the same blood draw, the study looked at two additional independent replicas of 1 million unique cDNA reads for two donors, one aged 18 to 30 and the other aged 80 or older. Results and caveats for the whole study, not just this receptor: Compared with the aged group, the long-lived group had more naive CD4+ T cells, fewer expanded clones and increased TCR diversity, suggesting age selection. Because donor CMV infection status was unknown, age-related changes in expanded clonotypes were potentially confounded. Conclusive comparison of naive and antigen-experienced compartments was prevented by the profiling of bulk unsorted PBMCs. A strong correlation was found between observed TCR beta diversity and the percentage of naive T cells measured by flow cytometry. Estimates of total diversity from one million sequenced T cells were regarded as lower bounds and underestimates. As age increased, observed TCR beta diversity per million T cells dropped in a roughly linear way, and a significant reduction was already evident by age 40.

The roughly 37 donors, aged 6 to 90 years, were systemically healthy Caucasian individuals from Russia. Each donor gave roughly 9 milliliters of peripheral blood, drawn into EDTA-treated Vacutainer tubes. Ficoll-Paque density-gradient centrifugation was used to isolate PBMCs, with at least 7 million per sample. Trizol reagent was used to extract total RNA from PBMCs, with at least 5 micrograms per sample. The percentages of naive CD45RAhigh/CD27high T cells were determined by flow cytometry on a PBMC aliquot from every donor. Worth noting for this clonotype: It lacks a known antigen. Germline is not matched at one junction end, which may reflect a read error.

Reading from cysteine to phenylalanine, the CDR3 counts 12 amino acids. Only the CDR3 portion is preserved as DNA: 36 bases, with reading frame beginning at the first base. Reading the germline V gene gives CDR1 MGHRA and CDR2 YSYEKL. The method was 5' RACE. Sequencing used an Illumina HiSeq 2500. The second PCR ran for about 7 to 11 cycles and used a J-beta primer mix along with a sample-barcoded 5' primer. Each TCR beta cDNA molecule received a unique molecular identifier from a template-switch 5' adaptor carrying 12 random nucleotides. At least 2.5 million CDR3-containing paired-end reads were obtained from each sample. First-strand cDNA was synthesized from all RNA with the Mint cDNA synthesis kit, primed by a TRBC-specific oligonucleotide. After uracil-DNA glycosylase treatment, a first 18-cycle PCR used universal primers M1SS and BC2_uni_R on all cDNA. In the authors' own workflow: For normalization, 1 million high-quality reads, each with a distinct molecular identifier, were randomly selected from each sample. Instead of being binned into consensus sequences, reads with shared molecular identifiers were discarded. MiTCR, run with a Q25 quality threshold and the strictest error-elimination algorithm, handled CDR3 identification, clonotype clustering and error correction. A nonparametric unseen species model with Euler transformation was used to estimate a lower bound on total TCR beta diversity. The public reads were quality trimmed at Q25 with fastp and then assembled into clones with MiXCR by TCRdb, keeping productive beta chains. A single entry per CDR3 protein holds the most common genes and DNA from its merged rows. These V and J calls derive from TCRdb rather than the authors' analysis. This sample comprises more than 900,000 distinct CDR3 sequences, roughly a quarter of them detected only once. The ten top clones hold approximately 0.75% of the sample.

These data were also reused for a study on T cells of mothers and their children. As that second study puts it: Nine systemically healthy Caucasian individuals, comprising three mothers and their six children, were included as donors. cDNA synthesis consumed the entire amount of extracted RNA, loaded at roughly 1.5 ug RNA in each 15 ul reaction. In the second PCR, sample barcodes and 2-4 random nucleotides were introduced via the M1S primer. Each mother yielded over 8 million TCR beta CDR3 reads and each child roughly 3 million reads. Thymic selection similarly shapes TCR recombination output in related and unrelated pairs, with minor effect from inherited differences. Normalized repertoire overlap in related mother-child pairs was always slightly higher than in unrelated mother-child pairs, but the difference was never significant. Persistent microchimeric T cell clones were not detected, at a sensitivity of around 99 clones per million clonotypes. Deep NGS was used in the study to compare the TCR beta repertoires of mothers and children and to look for features that separate related mother-child pairs from unrelated individuals. The mean age was approximately 41 +/- 4 years for the mothers and roughly 11 +/- 4 years for the children. After adapter ligation with NEBNext reagents, the libraries were sequenced on Illumina HiSeq 2000 with 100+100 nt paired-end reads. To prevent cross-contamination, the mother and child libraries were prepared a month apart and were sequenced in separate runs. Each donor had between about 500,000 and 2,100,000 distinct TCR beta clonotypes identified. Naive TCR beta clonotypes were estimated from low-frequency clonotypes matched to each donor's FACS-determined naive share, without sorting.

This TCR came from a girl aged 2 to 10 in good health. The sequenced material came from blood. The chain links TRBV4-1 with TRBJ2-1; the D gene is not confidently resolved. CDR3 protein: CVSSQVRNEQFF. The DNA is as follows: TGCGTCAGCAGCCAAGTCAGAAATGAGCAGTTCTTC.